This TCR beta chain was sequenced in a study of blood T cell repertoires in COVID-19. Study background: The study drew acute and convalescent COVID-19 samples from the United States, Italy and Spain. From T cells, B-cell-depleted T cells, or PBMCs came the material, which was cDNA or gDNA.

This clone has a single count. In the original workflow: Amplification with reference gene primers provided the estimates of nucleated cell counts. Only in-frame clones appear in the TCRdb table, and some are missing; sequencing was by immunoSEQ multiplex PCR. V and J calls plus clone size are reproduced from that table; the DNA served to infer D and trimming. Of approximately 74,000 clones detected, roughly nine tenths appear once; the ten largest clones hold 1.5% to 2.5%. This sequence originates from an older woman with acute or convalescent COVID-19. The sample comprised peripheral blood.

CDR3 residues: CASSIPGEGELFF. The CDR3 DNA reads as TGTGCCAGTAGTATACCCGGGGAGGGGGAGCTGTTTTTT. V is TRBV19 and J is TRBJ2-2, with a weak D call TRBD2 (5 bases). Germline lookup yields CDR1 LNHDA and CDR2 SQIVND (reference sequence). The CDR3 loop spans 13 amino acids. Trimming left V 2 bases short and J 8 bases short, with 9 bases between.